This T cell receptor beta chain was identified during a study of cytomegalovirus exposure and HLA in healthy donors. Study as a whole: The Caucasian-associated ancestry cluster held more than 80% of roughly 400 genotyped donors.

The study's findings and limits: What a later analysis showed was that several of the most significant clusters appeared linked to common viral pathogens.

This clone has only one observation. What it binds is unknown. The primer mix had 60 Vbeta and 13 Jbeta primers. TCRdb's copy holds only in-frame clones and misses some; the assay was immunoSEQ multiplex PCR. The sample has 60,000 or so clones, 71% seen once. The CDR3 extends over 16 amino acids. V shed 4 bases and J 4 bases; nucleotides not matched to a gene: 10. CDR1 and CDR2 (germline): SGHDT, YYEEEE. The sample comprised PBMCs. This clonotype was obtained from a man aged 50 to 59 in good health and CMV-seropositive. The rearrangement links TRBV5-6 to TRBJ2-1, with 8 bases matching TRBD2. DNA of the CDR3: TGTGCCAGCAGCCCTTATAGCCGGGGGGGTTACAATGAGCAGTTCTTC. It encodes CASSPYSRGGYNEQFF.